These 26 T cell receptor beta chains were sequenced from one sample in a study of blood T cell repertoires in COVID-19. The assay was immunoSEQ multiplex PCR, and TCRdb's table has in-frame clones only and misses some. The sample holds about 100,000 clones, roughly 79% seen once. Input material: peripheral blood. The receptor source for this set is a woman in her sixties or seventies with acute or convalescent COVID-19.

This chain joins TRBV9 and TRBJ2-1; the match to TRBD2 covers 11 bases. The CDR3 loop spans 17 amino acids. The germline V gene has CDR1 SGDLS and CDR2 YYNGEE. V lost 2 bases, J lost 0 bases, and 4 bases stayed unmatched. The DNA of the CDR3 is TGTGCCAGCAGCGTGACTAGCGGGGCTCTCTCCTACAATGAGCAGTTCTTC. It is translated as CASSVTSGALSYNEQFF.

CDR3 loop: CASSRQGNNSPLHF. CDR3 bases: TGTGCCAGCAGTCGACAGGGGAACAATTCACCCCTCCACTTT. This chain connects TRBV3-1 (or the pseudogene TRBV3-2) to TRBJ1-6, with 8 bases aligning to TRBD1. The trim removed 6 bases at V and 7 bases at J, leaving 5 bases unmatched. Germline V gene data show CDR1 as LGHDT and CDR2 as YNNKEL (reference sequence). The CDR3 covers 14 residues.

This chain uses TRBV19 with TRBJ1-2; 10 bases line up with TRBD1. Trimming at V came to 6 bases and at J to 5 bases, leaving 9 bases not matched to a gene. Germline V gene lookup returns CDR1 LNHDA and CDR2 SQIVND (reference sequence). The CDR3 is 15 residues long. CDR3 amino acids: CASSPSRDRGYGYTF. The CDR3 region has the DNA TGTGCCAGTAGCCCTTCCCGGGACAGGGGATATGGCTACACCTTC.

The V call is TRBV7-8, the J call TRBJ1-1; D might be TRBD1 (5 bases). Trimming stripped 0 bases from V and 10 bases from J, with 18 bases between. This CDR3 comprises 15 residues. Germline V gene data show CDR1 as SGHVS and CDR2 as FQNEAQ. Here the CDR3 DNA reads TGTGCCAGCAGCTTAGCTCGCGACAGTGCCTTTGGAGCTTTCTTT. Translated: CASSLARDSAFGAFF.

The count of this clone is one. The chain recombines TRBV6-5 with TRBJ1-5, with D possibly matching TRBD1 (5 bases). Germline CDR1 MNHEY, CDR2 SVGAGI. Trimming cost V 0 bases and J 7 bases, with 7 bases left between them. The CDR3 runs 13 residues. CDR3 coding DNA: TGTGCCAGCAGTTACTCGGGGCGGCAGCCCCAGCATTTT. It encodes CASSYSGRQPQHF.

The V call is TRBV18, the J call TRBJ2-7, with 10 bases matching TRBD1. Germline-derived CDR1 and CDR2 are KGHSH and LQKENI. The CDR3 is made up of 13 amino acids. The J segment lost 5 bases and the V segment lost 4 bases, leaving 2 bases of the junction unmatched. The CDR3 coding sequence is TGTGCCAGCTCACTAGGGACAGGGGACGAGCAGTACTTC. Translated, it gives CASSLGTGDEQYF. The whole variable domain, remainder taken from reference TRBV18 and TRBJ2-7, is NAGVMQNPRHLVRRRGQEARLRCSPMKGHSHVYWYRQLPEEGLKFMVYLQKENIIDESGMPKERFSAEFPKEGPSILRIQQVVRGDSAAYFCASSLGTGDEQYFGPGTRLTVT.

The chain uses TRBV5-5 and TRBJ1-2; 8 bases align to TRBD1. Trimming took 4 bases from V and 4 from J; bases not matched to a gene: 12. Germline values: CDR1 SGHKS, CDR2 YYEKEE (reference sequence). This CDR3 contains 16 residues. The CDR3: CASSPSGGDRSYGYTF. CDR3 sequence (DNA): TGTGCCAGCAGCCCCTCAGGGGGGGACAGGTCCTATGGCTACACCTTC.

This chain joins TRBV11-2 and TRBJ1-1, with D tentatively TRBD1 (5 bases). Per the germline V gene, CDR1 is SGHAT and CDR2 is FQNNGV. The CDR3 has 16 amino acids. V was pared by 2 bases and J by 1 base, with 14 bases between. This CDR3 is CASSLNRGGRNTEAFF. The DNA for the CDR3 is TGTGCCAGCAGCTTAAATCGGGGGGGGAGGAACACTGAAGCTTTCTTT. The full variable domain, in which reference TRBV11-2 and TRBJ1-1 provide the parts outside the CDR3, is EAGVAQSPRYKIIEKRQSVAFWCNPISGHATLYWYQQILGQGPKLLIQFQNNGVVDDSQLPKDRFSAERLKGVDSTLKIQPAKLEDSAVYLCASSLNRGGRNTEAFFGQGTRLTVV.

This chain uses TRBV5-4 with TRBJ1-2; D is perhaps TRBD1 (5 bases). The CDR3 spans 12 residues. V was cut by 5 bases and J by 3 bases, with 8 bases left in between. CDR1 SGHNT and CDR2 YYREEE come from the germline V gene (reference sequence). CDR3 protein: CASRGGDYGYTF. The CDR3 region has the DNA TGTGCCAGCAGGGGAGGGGACTATGGCTACACCTTC.

The chain links TRBV4-2 to TRBJ2-3; 8 nucleotides agree with TRBD2. The germline V gene encodes CDR1 LGHNA and CDR2 YNFKEQ. The CDR3 contains 15 residues. The ends lost 4 bases at V and 0 bases at J; junction bases unmatched: 3. The DNA for the CDR3 is TGTGCCAGCAGCCCCCAGCGGGGGAGCACAGATACGCAGTATTTT. Translating gives CASSPQRGSTDTQYF.

The V call is TRBV27, the J call TRBJ1-1; 8 positions match TRBD1. This CDR3 contains 14 residues. Germline values: CDR1 MNHEY, CDR2 SMNVEV (reference sequence). Unmatched junction bases numbered 4, after V lost 6 bases and J lost 1 base. CDR3: CASRPGTGNTEAFF. For the CDR3, the DNA is TGTGCCAGCAGACCCGGGACAGGGAACACTGAAGCTTTCTTT.

The chain carries TRBV7-2 and TRBJ1-4; a weak D match, TRBD1 (5 bases). Germline values: CDR1 SGHTA, CDR2 FQGNSA. This CDR3 spans 16 amino acids. V dropped 1 base and J dropped 7 bases, with 16 bases sitting between them. CDR3 DNA: TGTGCCAGCAGCTTAGTCGTTCGGGGGGAAGGTGAAAAACTGTTTTTT. This codes for CASSLVVRGEGEKLFF.

V is TRBV2 and J is TRBJ2-5; 7 positions match TRBD1. The germline gives CDR1 SNHLY, CDR2 FYNNEI. V lost 6 bases, J lost 5 bases, and 12 bases stayed unmatched. The length of the CDR3 is 15 residues. CDR3 in amino acids: CASSVNRGSVETQYF. CDR3 bases: TGTGCCAGCAGCGTCAACAGGGGATCCGTGGAGACCCAGTACTTC. Full variable domain (remainder filled in from reference TRBV2 and TRBJ2-5): EPEVTQTPSHQVTQMGQEVILRCVPISNHLYFYWYRQILGQKVEFLVSFYNNEISEKSEIFDDQFSVERPDGSNFTLKIRSTKLEDSAMYFCASSVNRGSVETQYFGPGTRLLVL.

This clone is a singleton in its sample. The V call is TRBV6-1, the J call TRBJ1-2; tentative D call: TRBD1 (5 bases). In germline, CDR1 is MNHNS, CDR2 SASEGT. V lost 3 bases and J 0 bases, leaving 11 bases between the germline ends. The CDR3 totals 15 residues. The CDR3 spells CASSENGGSNYGYTF. For the CDR3, the DNA is TGTGCCAGCAGTGAGAACGGGGGTTCTAACTATGGCTACACCTTC.

J is TRBJ1-2 and V is TRBV5-5; D not resolved. V was shortened by 1 base and J by 0 bases, with 13 bases between the two germline ends. This CDR3 has 16 amino acids. Germline CDR1 is SGHKS and CDR2 is YYEKEE (reference sequence). The CDR3 DNA follows: TGTGCCAGCAGCTTGTATTCAGAGGAAGCTAACTATGGCTACACCTTC. This translates into CASSLYSEEANYGYTF.

The chain carries TRBV6-5 and TRBJ1-2; D possibly corresponds to TRBD1 (5 bases). This CDR3 spans 15 amino acids. V was trimmed by 8 bases and J by 1 base, leaving 17 bases between them. Germline lookup yields CDR1 MNHEY and CDR2 SVGAGI. In DNA form, the CDR3 reads TGTGCCAGCTTTGGGGGGGGTTGGTGTAACTATGGCTACACCTTC. This gives the protein CASFGGGWCNYGYTF.

The rearrangement uses TRBV19 and TRBJ1-1, with 7 bases fitting TRBD1. V lost 11 bases and J lost 1; bases outside the gene matches: 10. CDR1 is LNHDA and CDR2 is SQIVND in the germline V gene (reference sequence). This CDR3 has 14 amino acids. This CDR3 is CASNPDRANTEAFF. The CDR3 DNA reads TGTGCCTCAAACCCCGACAGGGCGAACACTGAAGCTTTCTTT.

Here the CDR3 reads CASRMGGGASYNEQFF. CDR3 sequence (DNA): TGTGCCAGCCGGATGGGCGGGGGGGCTTCGTACAATGAGCAGTTCTTC. The chain links TRBV7-2 to TRBJ2-1, with TRBD2 matching over 9 bases. The J segment lost 4 bases and the V segment lost 8 bases, leaving 12 bases of the junction unmatched. The CDR3 runs 16 residues. Germline assignment: CDR1 SGHTA and CDR2 FQGNSA. Full variable domain (missing parts from reference TRBV7-2 and TRBJ2-1): GAGVSQSPSNKVTEKGKDVELRCDPISGHTALYWYRQSLGQGLEFLIYFQGNSAPDKSGLPSDRFSAERTGGSVSTLTIQRTQQEDSAVYLCASRMGGGASYNEQFFGPGTRLTVL.

The genes are TRBV7-2 and TRBJ2-1; 9 bases are a match to TRBD2. J was trimmed by 6 bases and V by 3 bases; bases with no gene match: 3. CDR1 and CDR2 (germline): SGHTA, FQGNSA. This CDR3 is 14 amino acids long. The CDR3 DNA reads TGTGCCAGCAGCTTTAGCGGGGGCCCCAATGAGCAGTTCTTC. Translating it yields CASSFSGGPNEQFF.

The DNA for the CDR3 is TGTGCCAGCAGCGTAGCTTCTGGCAGGGGAAGTGTCACTGAAGCTTTCTTT. Amino acid sequence: CASSVASGRGSVTEAFF. The J gene is TRBJ1-1, the V gene TRBV9, with TRBD1 as a possible D gene (6 bases). CDR3 length equals 17 residues. CDR1 SGDLS and CDR2 YYNGEE come from the germline V gene. Trimming pared 0 bases from V and 4 bases from J, leaving 19 bases between.

The chain couples TRBV2 to TRBJ2-7; possibly TRBD1 for D (6 bases). The CDR3 sequence is 12 residues long. Trimming pared 9 bases from V and 4 bases from J, leaving 13 bases between. CDR1 SNHLY and CDR2 FYNNEI come from the germline V gene. CDR3: CASRQDQYEQYF. Written as DNA, the CDR3 is TGTGCCAGTAGACAGGATCAATACGAGCAGTACTTC.

The chain couples TRBV12-3 or TRBV12-4 to TRBJ2-1, with D maybe TRBD2 (5 bases). There are 11 residues in the CDR3. Trimming left V 8 bases short and J 13 bases short, with 15 bases between. The CDR3 sequence is CASGLLGSQFF. Written as DNA, the CDR3 is TGTGCCAGCGGCCTGTTGGGGAGTCAGTTCTTC.

The rearrangement uses TRBV7-9 and TRBJ1-6; 11 bases line up with TRBD1. The V gene's germline CDR1 is SEHNR and CDR2 FQNEAQ (reference sequence). V shed 4 bases and J 11 bases; nucleotides not matched to a gene: 4. The CDR3 is 14 amino acids. The CDR3 loop reads CASSSGTGGTPLHF. The CDR3 region has the DNA TGTGCCAGCAGCTCCGGGACAGGGGGAACACCCCTCCACTTT.

This chain links TRBV19 with TRBJ2-2; 9 bases line up with TRBD1. V was pared by 8 bases and J by 3 bases, with 7 bases of the junction left unmatched. The CDR3 loop spans 15 amino acids. Germline-derived CDR1 and CDR2 are LNHDA and SQIVND (reference sequence). For the CDR3, the DNA is TGTGCCAGTGGGCCCCGACAGGGGGACACCGGGGAGCTGTTTTTT. Translation: CASGPRQGDTGELFF.

The chain uses TRBV2 and TRBJ2-3; D call uncertain. V was shortened by 11 bases and J by 2 bases, with 2 bases between the two germline ends. Germline-derived CDR1 and CDR2 are SNHLY and FYNNEI. The CDR3 has 9 residues. The CDR3 reads CAHTDTQYF. The CDR3 DNA follows: TGTGCCCACACAGATACGCAGTATTTT.

The sample holds a few counts of this clone. The chain couples TRBV6-5 to TRBJ1-5; the D is unclear. This CDR3 is 15 amino acids long. The germline V and J ends were trimmed by 6 bases and 2 bases, with 14 bases remaining between them. Germline V CDR1 and CDR2: MNHEY, SVGAGI. CDR3 sequence: CASSQGLEGNQPQHF. The CDR3, as DNA: TGTGCCAGCAGCCAAGGTTTGGAGGGCAATCAGCCCCAGCATTTT.